This T cell receptor (beta chain) was profiled in a study of blood T cell repertoires in COVID-19. About the research overall: Whether acute or convalescent, the COVID-19 samples came from the United States, Italy and Spain. Sample material is recorded as cDNA or gDNA derived from T cells, B-cell-depleted T cells, or PBMCs.

In the source study's methods: By means of reference gene primer amplification, nucleated cell counts were estimated. TCRdb's table, derived via immunoSEQ multiplex PCR, lists solely in-frame clones and lacks some. The V and J calls and clone size come from that table; D and trimming were worked out from the DNA. The table lists tens of thousands of clones, around 89% of them singletons, with 15% to 20% in the top ten. This CDR3 contains 13 residues. Germline V lookup: CDR1 MDHEN, CDR2 SYDVKM. Trimming removed 4 bases from V and 5 bases from J, with 11 bases in between. The sample was peripheral blood. This TCR came from a man older than 75 with acute or convalescent COVID-19. This chain connects TRBV28 to TRBJ1-2; D not certain. DNA of the CDR3: TGTGCCAGCAGTTGGCCGGGAAAATATGGCTACACCTTC. Protein sequence: CASSWPGKYGYTF.